These T cell receptor beta chains were read from a single sample in a study of beta chain features in type 1 diabetes. Here immunoSEQ multiplex PCR was the method, and the copy in TCRdb shows in-frame clones only, minus some. The sample records under 500,000 clones, 30% being singletons. The specimen sequenced was naive CD4+ T cells from blood. These receptors were taken from a man aged 18 to 30 in good health. Each CDR3 is given with its conserved first and last residue.

v_gene	j_gene	CDR3aa
TRBV11-2	TRBJ2-2	CASSSYRVPTGELFF
TRBV7-9	TRBJ2-1	CASSLEGGSYNEQFF
TRBV5-1	TRBJ2-7	CASSLWDTGISYEQYF
TRBV6-1	TRBJ1-2	CASSEGQGNYGYTF
TRBV30	TRBJ1-2	CAWSETGLIYGYTF
TRBV12-5	TRBJ2-1	CASGVDHGAYNEQFF
TRBV25-1	TRBJ1-2	CASSDQGQGAYGYTF
TRBV2	TRBJ2-7	CASSNPGRTSGRGEQYF
TRBV9	TRBJ2-7	CASSGGTSGYPYEQYF
TRBV14	TRBJ1-2	CASSQAGGPYGYTF
TRBV6-5	TRBJ1-4	CASRLGNTNEKLFF
TRBV4-3	TRBJ2-1	CASSQEGMGLNNEQFF